The clone carrying this T cell receptor beta chain was observed a few times. Antigen: not known. The entry originates in a study of identical twins. Germline V CDR1 and CDR2: SGHRS, YFSETQ. The J segment lost 5 bases and the V segment lost 9 bases, leaving 8 bases of the junction unmatched. The CDR3 contains 14 residues. Broader study findings: Analyses of zero insertions could, in part, be confounded by invariant MAIT and iNKT cells. Models underestimated how often monozygotic twins shared out-of-frame TCR alpha.

Template switching added a universal primer site; cDNA carried unique molecular identifiers. One entry per CDR3 protein, called by TCRdb with MiXCR from the 5' RACE reads. Among hundreds of thousands of distinct CDR3 sequences listed, approximately 18% were seen once. The data also belong to a second study, concerning T cells expressing NK-cell markers.

The genes are TRBV5-1 and TRBJ2-1; 10 bases fit TRBD2. The sequence was collected from a woman younger than 35 in good health. Sequencing was carried out using PBMCs. CDR3 residues: CATARTSGNNEQFF. The CDR3 DNA is TGCGCCACCGCCCGGACTAGCGGCAACAATGAGCAGTTCTTC.